This passage covers 4 T cell receptor beta chains from one sample sequenced in a study of T cells in Graves' hyperthyroidism and ophthalmopathy. Researchers amplified the TCR beta CDR3 regions from RNA transcripts. HTBI primers were employed in a first-round RT-PCR of the TCR CDR3. From the multiplex PCR reads, TCRdb called clonotypes with MiXCR, one entry per CDR3 protein. This sample yields approximately 360,000 distinct CDR3 sequences, of which approximately 15% are seen a single time; roughly a quarter belongs to the top ten. Material: blood. These receptors were collected from a young woman with Graves' hyperthyroidism that later progressed to Graves' ophthalmopathy.

This clonotype was observed a few times. This rearrangement joins TRBV9 to TRBJ2-1; D not certain. Trimming removed 4 bases from V and 3 bases from J, with 17 bases in between. This CDR3 contains 16 residues. Germline loops: CDR1 SGDLS, CDR2 YYNGEE. CDR3: CASSLKSQTGYNEQFF. The DNA of the CDR3 is TGTGCCAGCAGCTTAAAGTCCCAAACGGGCTACAATGAGCAGTTCTTC. Variable domain in full (rest from reference TRBV9 and TRBJ2-1): DSGVTQTPKHLITATGQRVTLRCSPRSGDLSVYWYQQSLDQGLQFLIQYYNGEERAKGNILERFSAQQFPDLHSELNLSSLELGDSALYFCASSLKSQTGYNEQFFGPGTRLTVL.

This clonotype was picked up a small number of times. The chain combines TRBV9 with TRBJ1-1, with D hard to call. V was trimmed by 4 bases and J by 6 bases, leaving 19 bases between them. The CDR3 totals 15 residues. Germline values: CDR1 SGDLS, CDR2 YYNGEE. The CDR3 here is CASSSDPTPKAEAFF. The CDR3 region has the DNA TGTGCCAGCAGCTCCGACCCTACCCCAAAGGCTGAAGCTTTCTTT.

In its sample, this clonotype was seen many times. The rearrangement joins TRBV20-1 to TRBJ2-1; 8 positions match TRBD2. CDR3 length: 15 amino acids. J gave up 4 bases and V 1 base, and 6 bases lay outside the gene matches. Germline V lookup: CDR1 DFQATT, CDR2 SNEGSKA (reference sequence). The CDR3 is CSARAKRERYNEQFF. The CDR3 bases are TGCAGTGCTAGAGCTAAGCGGGAGCGGTACAATGAGCAGTTCTTC.

The genes are TRBV27 and TRBJ2-5; TRBD1 aligns across 8 bases. Trimming cost V 6 bases and J 5 bases; bases outside gene matches: 8. This CDR3 has 14 amino acids. Germline V gene lookup returns CDR1 MNHEY and CDR2 SMNVEV (reference sequence). The CDR3 spells CASSPVRGLETQYF. The CDR3 bases are TGTGCCAGCAGCCCCGTCAGGGGGCTTGAGACCCAGTACTTC.